Below, one TCR beta chain is given with its context. This clone was detected a few times. It lacks a known antigen. No much larger clone exists at a distance of one base, and base qualities are not known. In the prospective study, participants were about 18 to 95 years old, resided in 24 geographic areas of the United States, and were enrolled through a virtual design. To assign participants to cohorts, the prospective study relied on clinical history that participants themselves reported in a screening survey and a study questionnaire. Each participant in the prospective study had whole blood, serum and a nasopharyngeal or oropharyngeal swab collected by mobile phlebotomists. Additional blood draws and questionnaires over an approximately two-month period could optionally be provided by prospective study participants. Before DNA extraction, blood samples from the prospective study were shipped at room temperature or frozen.

The sample belongs to a study of blood T cell repertoires in COVID-19 (dated by TCRdb to the early 2020s). With respect to the entire study: The collaborator samples originated in the United States, Italy and Spain and spanned the acute and convalescent phases of COVID-19. The repertoires were released in a freely available public database meant as a resource for research on the immune response to SARS-CoV-2. Samples were obtained from the ongoing ImmuneRACE study (first 160 participants) and from about 1,300 subjects provided by 6 global collaborators. Deeply sampled blood TCRbeta repertoires from subjects exposed to, actively infected with, or recovered from COVID-19 were included in the dataset. The prospective study material was composed of cDNA or gDNA derived from T cells, B-cell-depleted T cells, or PBMCs. Nearly every sample came with metadata listing a de-identified subject ID, COVID-19 status, age in years and sex. Where available, HLA class I and class II types were obtained from metadata supplied by the sample provider rather than from assay-based typing. Overall study results and their limits: The quantity of clinical and demographic metadata differed by source and by participant and was supplied without curation.

CDR1 KGHSH and CDR2 LQKENI were looked up in the germline V gene. Here V drops 3 bases and J drops 7 bases, and the junction holds 11 bases not matched to any gene. The CDR3 starts with the cysteine, ends with the phenylalanine, and has 17 residues. Only CDR3 DNA is held: 51 bases, read in frame from base 1. TCRbeta CDR3 regions were amplified from genomic DNA by means of the immunoSEQ Assay, a bias-controlled multiplex PCR. On the study's bioinformatics: Nucleated cell counts per sample were estimated from amplification of reference gene primers within the assay. Sequence reads were collapsed and filtered to measure the absolute abundance of every unique TCRbeta CDR3 rearrangement. For each sample, productive Simpson clonality was calculated as the square root of Simpson's diversity index across productive rearrangements. TCRdb holds this immuneACCESS table with in-frame rearrangements only. Some clones are missing; in checked studies, unresolved V genes explain under half, and the rest has no known cause. D and trimming were read from the DNA, whereas the V and J calls and clone size are those reported in that table. In this sample the table shows 45,000 to 55,000 clones, about 72% of which occur a single time. 5.8% of the sample comes from the top ten.

The chain is assembled from TRBV18 and TRBJ2-2, with 10 central nucleotides matching TRBD2. The sample was PBMCs or T cells enriched from blood (not recorded which). The clonotype originates from a woman in her 50s with acute COVID-19. In nucleotides, the sequence is TGTGCCAGCTCACCCGACTGGAGCGGGGGGGCCGTCGGGGAGCTGTTTTTT. It specifies CASSPDWSGGAVGELFF.